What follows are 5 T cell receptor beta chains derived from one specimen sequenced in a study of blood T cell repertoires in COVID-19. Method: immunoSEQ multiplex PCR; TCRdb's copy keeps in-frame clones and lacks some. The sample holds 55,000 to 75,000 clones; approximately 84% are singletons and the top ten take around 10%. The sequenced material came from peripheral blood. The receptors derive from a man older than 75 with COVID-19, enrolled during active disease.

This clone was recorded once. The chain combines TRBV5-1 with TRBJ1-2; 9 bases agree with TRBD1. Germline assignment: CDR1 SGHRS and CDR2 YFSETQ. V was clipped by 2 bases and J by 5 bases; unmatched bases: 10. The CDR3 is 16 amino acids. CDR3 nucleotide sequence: TGCGCCAGCAGCTTAGCGACAGGGGGAGAGGTGTATGGCTACACCTTC. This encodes CASSLATGGEVYGYTF.

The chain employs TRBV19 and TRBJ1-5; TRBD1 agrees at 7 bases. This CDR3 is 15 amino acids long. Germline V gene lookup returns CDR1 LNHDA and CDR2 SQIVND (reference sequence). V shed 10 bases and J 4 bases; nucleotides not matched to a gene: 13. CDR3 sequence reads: CATGGTAGFNQPQHF. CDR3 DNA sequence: TGTGCCACAGGGGGGACAGCTGGATTTAATCAGCCCCAGCATTTT.

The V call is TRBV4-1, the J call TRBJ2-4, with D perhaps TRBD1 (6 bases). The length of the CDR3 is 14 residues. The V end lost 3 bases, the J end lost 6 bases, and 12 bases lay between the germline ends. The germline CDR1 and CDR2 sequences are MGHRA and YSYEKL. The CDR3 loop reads CASSQRTELNIQYF. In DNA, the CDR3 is TGCGCCAGCAGCCAGAGGACAGAGTTAAACATTCAGTACTTC.

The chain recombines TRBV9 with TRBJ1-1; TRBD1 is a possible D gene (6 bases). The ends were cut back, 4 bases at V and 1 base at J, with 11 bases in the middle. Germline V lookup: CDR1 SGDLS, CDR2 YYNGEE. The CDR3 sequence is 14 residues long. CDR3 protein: CASSPLDRNTEAFF. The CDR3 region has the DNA TGTGCCAGCAGCCCGCTGGACAGGAACACTGAAGCTTTCTTT.

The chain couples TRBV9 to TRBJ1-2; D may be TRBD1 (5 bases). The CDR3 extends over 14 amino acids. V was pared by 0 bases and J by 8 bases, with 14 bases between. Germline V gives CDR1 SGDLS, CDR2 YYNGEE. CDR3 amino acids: CASSVGAGSGGYTF. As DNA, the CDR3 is TGTGCCAGCAGCGTAGGGGCAGGGTCTGGGGGCTACACCTTC.